The sequence of this T cell receptor beta chain was determined in a study of radiation and T cells in renal cell carcinoma. The junction had 8 bases not matched to a gene; V was cut back by 5 bases and J by 9 bases. The germline V gene has CDR1 MNHEY and CDR2 SVGAGI. The length of the CDR3 is 14 residues. The time point was: blood 4 weeks post-SBRT, at nephrectomy. Treatment meaning: 15 Gy SBRT to primary tumor, nephrectomy 4 weeks later. Here immunoSEQ multiplex PCR was the method, and the copy in TCRdb shows in-frame clones only, minus some. The sample lists around 170,000 clones, about 88% occurring once.

Sample: blood, taken from a patient whose treatment included radiotherapy and nephrectomy. The chain links TRBV6-5 to TRBJ2-2; 8 bases are a match to TRBD2. The receptor was derived from a woman between 50 and 59 years old with renal cell carcinoma. The CDR3 DNA reads as TGTGCCAGCAGTCCGGGACTAGGTGGGCGGGAGCTGTTTTTT. Its translation is CASSPGLGGRELFF.